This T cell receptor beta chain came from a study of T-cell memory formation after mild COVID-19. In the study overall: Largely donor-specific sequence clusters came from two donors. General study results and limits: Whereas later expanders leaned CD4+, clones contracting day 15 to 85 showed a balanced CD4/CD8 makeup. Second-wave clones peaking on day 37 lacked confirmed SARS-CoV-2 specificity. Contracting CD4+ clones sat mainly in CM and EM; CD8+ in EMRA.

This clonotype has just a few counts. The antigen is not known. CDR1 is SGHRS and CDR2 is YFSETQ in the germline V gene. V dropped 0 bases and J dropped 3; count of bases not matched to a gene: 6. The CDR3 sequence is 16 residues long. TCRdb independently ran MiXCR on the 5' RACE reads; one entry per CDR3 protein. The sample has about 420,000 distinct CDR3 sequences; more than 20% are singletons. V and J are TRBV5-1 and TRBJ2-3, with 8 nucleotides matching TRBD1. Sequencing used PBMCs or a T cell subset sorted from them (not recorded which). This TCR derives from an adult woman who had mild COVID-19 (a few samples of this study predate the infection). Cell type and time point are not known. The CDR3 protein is CASSLGETGATDTQYF. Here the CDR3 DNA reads TGCGCCAGCAGCTTGGGGGAGACAGGGGCAACAGATACGCAGTATTTT.